This TCR beta chain was retrieved from a study of blood T cell repertoires in COVID-19. In terms of age and location, participants ranged from roughly 18 to 100 years and lived in 24 US areas. Assignments of participants to cohorts depended upon their own reported clinical history. This clone was seen a few times. One end of the junction is discordant with germline, which a read error may explain. Per the germline V gene, CDR1 is SSHAT and CDR2 is FNYEAQ (reference sequence). CDR3 length equals 15 residues. Assay used: immunoSEQ multiplex PCR; TCRdb lists only in-frame clones, some missing. Here the sample spans 200,000 to 250,000 clones, about nine tenths being singletons.

The sequencing sample was made of PBMCs or T cells enriched from blood (not recorded which). This sequence joins TRBV7-7 and TRBJ2-3; 13 bases agree with TRBD2. The source of this sequence is a woman in her forties or fifties in a cohort exposed to, infected with or recovered from COVID-19 (not recorded which). The CDR3 sequence: CASSQGLAGADTQYF. As DNA, the CDR3 is TGTGCTAGCAGCCAAGGACTAGCGGGGGCCGATACGCAGTATTTT.